Below are 13 T cell receptor beta chains sequenced from a single sample in a study of blood T cell repertoires in COVID-19. Repertoires were generated with immunoSEQ multiplex PCR, while TCRdb's copy carries only in-frame clones and drops some. The data contain around 260,000 clones, 88% of them singletons. Specimen: peripheral blood. Receptors were obtained from a human donor in a cohort sampled during active COVID-19.

The V call is TRBV5-1, the J call TRBJ1-2; D uncertain. The germline CDR1 and CDR2 sequences are SGHRS and YFSETQ. V was cut by 2 bases and J by 5 bases, with 13 bases left in between. The CDR3 runs to 14 residues. The CDR3 here is CASSLPGEVYGYTF. The DNA for the CDR3 is TGCGCCAGCAGCTTACCGGGAGAGGTTTATGGCTACACCTTC. The full variable domain, its missing parts supplied by reference TRBV5-1 and TRBJ1-2, is KAGVTQTPRYLIKTRGQQVTLSCSPISGHRSVSWYQQTPGQGLQFLFEYFSETQRNKGNFPGRFSGRQFSNSRSEMNVSTLELGDSALYLCASSLPGEVYGYTFGSGTRLTVV.

V and J are TRBV20-1 and TRBJ1-1; D uncertain. Looked up from germline, CDR1 is DFQATT and CDR2 is SNEGSKA (reference sequence). The CDR3 sequence is 11 residues long. The CDR3 loop reads CRAVYGAEAFF. As DNA, the CDR3 is TGCAGGGCCGTTTACGGGGCTGAAGCTTTCTTT.

This CDR3 reads CASSPQGAGGDTQYF. The CDR3 nucleotides are TGTGCCAGCAGTCCTCAGGGAGCGGGGGGGGATACGCAGTATTTT. The chain links TRBV9 to TRBJ2-3; 10 bases align to TRBD2. Germline V gene data show CDR1 as SGDLS and CDR2 as YYNGEE. V lost 5 bases to trimming and J lost 6 bases; unmatched junction nucleotides: 9. This CDR3 has 15 residues.

The V call is TRBV10-3, the J call TRBJ2-1; D call uncertain. Trimming left V 6 bases short and J 7 bases short, with 10 bases between. This CDR3 contains 12 residues. The germline gives CDR1 ENHRY, CDR2 SYGVKD. CDR3 in amino acids: CAIRELGNEQFF. CDR3 DNA sequence: TGTGCCATCAGAGAGCTCGGGAATGAGCAGTTCTTC.

DNA of the CDR3: TGCGCCAGCAGTCTTGCGGGGGCAACAACTAATGAAAAACTGTTTTTT. Its protein is CASSLAGATTNEKLFF. J is TRBJ1-4 and V is TRBV5-1; weak D call: TRBD1 (6 bases). Germline CDR1 is SGHRS and CDR2 is YFSETQ. The V and J ends lost 5 bases and 0 bases respectively, with 14 bases between them. This CDR3 contains 16 residues.

The chain has TRBV2 and TRBJ2-1; 7 positions agree with TRBD2. Per germline, CDR1 SNHLY and CDR2 FYNNEI. The V gene end was trimmed by 0 bases and the J gene end by 4 bases; junction bases not matched to a gene: 12. The CDR3 length is 18 residues. The CDR3: CASSEAPGWASGYNEQFF. The DNA of the CDR3 is TGTGCCAGCAGTGAAGCCCCCGGCTGGGCTAGCGGATACAATGAGCAGTTCTTC.

CDR3 nucleotides: TGCGCCAGCAGCCAAGAAAACAGCCCGGGCACAGATACGCAGTATTTT. This gives the protein CASSQENSPGTDTQYF. The gene calls are TRBV4-3 and TRBJ2-3; D is unclear. Germline-derived CDR1 and CDR2 are LGHNA and YSLEER. V lost 0 bases to trimming and J lost 1 base, with 11 bases between them. The length of the CDR3 is 16 residues.

The chain links TRBV7-9 to TRBJ2-3, with 8 bases aligning to TRBD2. V shed 3 bases, J shed 6 bases, and the junction held 8 bases outside the gene matches. CDR1 and CDR2 from the germline V gene are SEHNR and FQNEAQ (reference sequence). The length of the CDR3 is 15 residues. The CDR3 DNA is TGTGCCAGCAGCTTGGGTGCGGGGGGTATGGATACGCAGTATTTT. Its translation: CASSLGAGGMDTQYF.

This clone showed up just a few times. The gene calls are TRBV6-5 and TRBJ2-1; D perhaps matches TRBD1 (5 bases). The CDR3 runs to 14 residues. Germline V gene lookup returns CDR1 MNHEY and CDR2 SVGAGI. Trimming shortened V by 6 bases and J by 0 bases, and 9 bases separated the two germline ends. DNA of the CDR3: TGTGCCAGCAGCACAGGTTACTCCTACAATGAGCAGTTCTTC. Translated, it gives CASSTGYSYNEQFF.

The V gene is TRBV27, the J gene TRBJ2-5, with 9 bases aligning to TRBD2. The V gene end was trimmed by 8 bases and the J gene end by 6 bases; junction bases not matched to a gene: 19. CDR3 length: 17 residues. Germline lookup yields CDR1 MNHEY and CDR2 SMNVEV (reference sequence). The CDR3 nucleotides read TGTGCCAGCTCCCGGACCCCCGGTGCGGGAGGGCCAAAGACCCAGTACTTC. Protein: CASSRTPGAGGPKTQYF.

The genes are TRBV4-2 and TRBJ2-2; maybe TRBD2 (6 bases). V lost 0 bases, J lost 0 bases, and 8 bases lay in between. The CDR3 runs to 16 residues. Germline loops: CDR1 LGHNA, CDR2 YNFKEQ. The CDR3 here is CASSQEVAANTGELFF. The CDR3 DNA sequence: TGTGCCAGCAGCCAAGAGGTAGCGGCGAACACCGGGGAGCTGTTTTTT.

The chain combines TRBV4-1 with TRBJ1-1; no reliable D call. This CDR3 spans 15 amino acids. V was clipped by 1 base and J by 5 bases, with 14 bases between them. Germline CDR1 and CDR2: MGHRA and YSYEKL. The chain's CDR3 is CASSQVGGKETEAFF. CDR3 nucleotides: TGCGCCAGCAGCCAAGTAGGCGGTAAGGAAACTGAAGCTTTCTTT.

V and J are TRBV7-9 and TRBJ1-6; D is undetermined. This CDR3 contains 12 residues. The germline V and J ends were trimmed by 1 base and 9 bases, with 4 bases remaining between them. Germline CDR1 reads SEHNR; CDR2 reads FQNEAQ (reference sequence). CDR3 DNA: TGTGCCAGCAGCTTAGAGCTTTCACCCCTCCACTTT. Translation gives CASSLELSPLHF.